This TCR beta chain originates from a study of blood T cells in healthy people across ages. Study as a whole: Template switching captured about one barcoded beta molecule per two T cells.

The authors drew 7.5 to 10 milliliters of peripheral blood from each donor. Every sample had a minimum of 6 million PBMCs isolated. About this clonotype itself: Its target is unknown.

General study findings and limits: The long-lived group displayed more naive CD4+ cells, plus higher diversity, than the aged donors did.

The CDR3 sequence is 18 residues long. With V trimmed by 6 bases and J by 5 bases, 21 bases remained unmatched. Germline assignment: CDR1 DFQATT and CDR2 SNEGSKA (reference sequence). For the second PCR, which ran for about 7 to 12 cycles, a sample-barcoded 5' primer and a J-beta primer mix were used. TCRdb recomputed calls from the 5' RACE reads with MiXCR, one row per CDR3 protein. Among 550,000 to 600,000 distinct CDR3 sequences, roughly 48% were seen once, and the ten largest hold around 24%. This sequence was found in a man older than 75 in good health. V and J are TRBV20-1 and TRBJ2-1, with 8 bases aligning to TRBD2. Sequencing was done on a sample of blood. The CDR3, as DNA: TGCAGTGCCCCGGGGAACTTTTTGGGTAGCGGGGTCCACAATGAGCAGTTCTTC. Translated: CSAPGNFLGSGVHNEQFF.